A single sample gave rise to the 17 T cell receptor beta chains below, sequenced in a study of blood T cells in healthy people across ages (dated by TCRdb to 2015 to 2017). Receptor amplification or capture employed 5' RACE. Sequencing used an Illumina HiSeq 2500. A second PCR of roughly 7 to 11 cycles was performed with a sample-barcoded 5' primer and a J-beta primer mix. TCRdb reprocessing: public reads trimmed at Q25 with fastp, clones called with MiXCR, in-frame beta chains kept. All rows with the same CDR3 protein become a single entry with the most common DNA and genes. In all, the sample holds approximately 730,000 distinct CDR3 sequences, and less than 70% of those were seen once. Jointly, the top ten make up around 40% of the sample. The material sequenced was blood. Receptor source: an elderly man in good health.

The chain recombines TRBV20-1 with TRBJ2-3; D is undetermined. The V end lost 6 bases, the J end lost 14 bases, and 15 bases lay between the germline ends. The CDR3 length is 10 residues. Germline loops: CDR1 DFQATT, CDR2 SNEGSKA (reference sequence). CDR3 protein: CSALKLDAYF. CDR3 bases: TGCAGTGCCCTTAAGCTAGACGCGTATTTT.

V gene TRBV3-1 combines with J gene TRBJ2-3; D is unclear. The germline V gene has CDR1 LGHDT and CDR2 YNNKEL (reference sequence). The CDR3 is 15 amino acids. V was cut by 1 base and J by 7 bases, with 15 bases left in between. DNA of the CDR3: TGTGCCAGCAGCCAAGTCATGACATCCCGTCATACGCAGTATTTT. Its protein product is CASSQVMTSRHTQYF.

The chain has TRBV20-1 and TRBJ2-7; 7 bases agree with TRBD1. This CDR3 is built from 16 residues. In germline, CDR1 is DFQATT, CDR2 SNEGSKA (reference sequence). The ends lost 5 bases at V and 0 bases at J; junction bases unmatched: 13. The CDR3 region has the DNA TGCAGTGCTGGATCGACAGGGAAAATAAGCTCCTACGAGCAGTACTTC. Encoded protein: CSAGSTGKISSYEQYF.

This clonotype was observed many times. V usage is TRBV29-1 and J usage is TRBJ2-7; 7 bases fit TRBD2. V lost 5 bases to trimming and J lost 5 bases; unmatched junction nucleotides: 6. The CDR3 loop spans 12 amino acids. Germline V gives CDR1 SQVTM, CDR2 ANQGSEA. Written as DNA, the CDR3 is TGCAGCGTTCGGACGGGAGGAAACGAGCAGTACTTC. This encodes CSVRTGGNEQYF.

For the CDR3, the DNA is TGTGCCAGCAGTTCTCCCCCGACAGGGAACTATGGCTACACCTTC. Translation gives CASSSPPTGNYGYTF. J is TRBJ1-2 and V is TRBV6-5, with TRBD1 matching over 7 bases. Germline assignment: CDR1 MNHEY and CDR2 SVGAGI. The CDR3 runs 15 residues. J lost 2 bases, V lost 4 bases, and 7 bases had no gene match.

A few counts support this clonotype. The gene calls are TRBV11-3 and TRBJ2-1, with a weak D call TRBD1 (6 bases). The V end was cut by 8 bases, the J end by 12 bases, with 14 bases between. CDR3 length: 11 residues. Germline assignment: CDR1 SGHNT and CDR2 YENEEA. This chain's CDR3 is CASGPEGGQFF. In DNA, the CDR3 is TGTGCCAGCGGCCCTGAAGGGGGGCAGTTCTTC.

The chain is built from TRBV20-1 and TRBJ2-1, with D possibly being TRBD2 (5 bases). With 5 bases removed from V and 0 bases from J, the gap between germline ends came to 17 bases. CDR1 and CDR2 from the germline V gene are DFQATT and SNEGSKA (reference sequence). The CDR3 loop spans 16 amino acids. CDR3 loop: CSAPSVTGSSYNEQFF. The DNA of the CDR3 is TGCAGTGCTCCGAGCGTAACGGGGAGCTCCTACAATGAGCAGTTCTTC.

The V call is TRBV6-5, the J call TRBJ2-2, with TRBD2 as a possible D gene (5 bases). CDR1 and CDR2 (germline): MNHEY, SVGAGI. Trimming shortened V by 4 bases and J by 1 base, and 16 bases separated the two germline ends. The CDR3 runs to 17 residues. This CDR3 reads CASSCSDSLKNTGELFF. The CDR3, as DNA: TGTGCCAGCAGTTGCTCGGACTCTCTCAAGAACACCGGGGAGCTGTTTTTT.

The V and J genes are TRBV27 and TRBJ2-7; 11 bases are a match to TRBD1. CDR1 and CDR2 from the germline V gene are MNHEY and SMNVEV (reference sequence). The CDR3 contains 17 residues. V shed 7 bases and J 2 bases; nucleotides not matched to a gene: 13. CDR3 region: CASTLGQGDEGPYEQYF. The DNA for the CDR3 is TGTGCCAGCACCCTGGGACAGGGGGATGAGGGGCCCTACGAGCAGTACTTC.

This clonotype was found a few times. The chain uses TRBV11-1 and TRBJ2-5, with 13 positions matching TRBD2. CDR3 size: 18 residues. Germline V gene lookup returns CDR1 SGHAT and CDR2 FQDESV (reference sequence). V lost 1 base to trimming and J lost 1 base; unmatched junction nucleotides: 6. As DNA, the CDR3 is TGTGCCAGCAGCTTAGGGAGACTAGCGGGAGGCATCCAAGAGACCCAGTACTTC. It yields the protein CASSLGRLAGGIQETQYF.

V and J are TRBV11-2 and TRBJ1-1; D gene uncertain. This CDR3 is built from 11 residues. From germline, CDR1 is SGHAT and CDR2 FQNNGV. V shed 3 bases and J shed 5 bases, with 4 bases lying between them. DNA of the CDR3: TGTGCCAGCAGCTTTTTGACTGAAGCTTTCTTT. Protein product: CASSFLTEAFF.

This clonotype was observed a handful of times. The rearrangement joins TRBV24-1 to TRBJ2-7, with D perhaps matching TRBD1 (6 bases). The CDR3 consists of 15 residues. CDR1 KGHDR and CDR2 SFDVKD come from the germline V gene. Trimming left V 4 bases short and J 1 base short, with 13 bases between. The CDR3 here is CATSDPDSRSYEQYF. The CDR3 coding sequence is TGTGCCACCAGTGACCCGGACAGTCGATCCTACGAGCAGTACTTC.

The V and J genes are TRBV12-3 or TRBV12-4 and TRBJ2-7; D unclear. The CDR3 length is 13 residues. Trimming took 2 bases from V and 4 from J, leaving 9 bases between them. CDR3 DNA: TGTGCCAGCAGTTTACCCGGCCTTTACGAGCAGTACTTC. Translating gives CASSLPGLYEQYF.

This chain links TRBV28 with TRBJ1-2, with D possibly matching TRBD1 (5 bases). This CDR3 has 16 residues. Trimming pared 6 bases from V and 4 bases from J, leaving 21 bases between. Germline CDR1 reads MDHEN; CDR2 reads SYDVKM. The CDR3 region is CASSSHGGGGPYGYTF. CDR3 coding DNA: TGTGCCAGCAGCTCTCACGGGGGGGGAGGGCCCTATGGCTACACCTTC.

This sequence joins TRBV20-1 and TRBJ1-2; D may be TRBD1 (6 bases). Deletions cut 6 bases from V and 8 bases from J, with 16 bases between. The CDR3 is 12 amino acids. CDR1 is DFQATT, CDR2 SNEGSKA, per germline (reference sequence). CDR3 protein: CSAGARGGGYTF. DNA of the CDR3: TGCAGTGCAGGGGCGAGGGGGGGAGGCTACACCTTC.

The V gene is TRBV20-1, the J gene TRBJ2-4, with TRBD2 matching 8 bases. The DNA matches TRBJ2-7 better at its end, which makes the J call doubtful. The CDR3 runs to 13 residues. Germline V lookup: CDR1 DFQATT, CDR2 SNEGSKA (reference sequence). Here the CDR3 reads CSAGGLAGYEQYF. Written as DNA, the CDR3 is TGCAGTGCTGGTGGTCTAGCGGGCTACGAGCAGTACTTC.

This clonotype was seen a handful of times. J is TRBJ2-4 and V is TRBV4-1; TRBD2 matches 7 bases. Per germline, CDR1 MGHRA and CDR2 YSYEKL. The CDR3 contains 14 residues. J lost 7 bases, V lost 0 bases, and 3 bases had no gene match. CDR3 amino acids: CASSQEGGSNIQYF. The CDR3 DNA is TGCGCCAGCAGCCAAGAAGGCGGGAGTAACATTCAGTACTTC.